Shown below are 22 T cell receptor beta chains from a single sample sequenced in a study of Ad26.COV2.S vaccination and SARS-CoV-2 variants. Treatment specified: roughly 18 received Ad26.COV2.S at low or high dose, single or two shots; five or six received placebo; per-sample allocation not given. Day 63 following the first vaccine or placebo injection was when the samples were taken. The protocol was immunoSEQ multiplex PCR, while the TCRdb copy is restricted to in-frame clones and leaves out a portion. In the table there are 350,000 to 500,000 clones, around nine tenths of which are singletons. This specimen consisted of peripheral blood, obtained in a trial of Ad26.COV2.S vaccine versus placebo. Every receptor here comes from a person aged 18 to 59 who received the Ad26.COV2.S COVID-19 vaccine or a placebo.

This chain uses TRBV7-9 with TRBJ2-3, with 10 bases fitting TRBD2. The CDR3 is made up of 14 amino acids. J gave up 6 bases and V 6 bases, and 6 bases lay outside the gene matches. The V gene's germline CDR1 is SEHNR and CDR2 FQNEAQ (reference sequence). CDR3 bases: TGTGCCAGCAGAGGGGGACTAGCGTCGGATACGCAGTATTTT. The encoded protein is CASRGGLASDTQYF.

This sequence joins TRBV7-2 and TRBJ1-6; D is ambiguous. The V end was cut by 1 base, the J end by 10 bases, with 17 bases between. Germline assignment: CDR1 SGHTA and CDR2 FQGNSA. The CDR3 is made up of 16 amino acids. DNA for the CDR3: TGTGCCAGCAGCTTAGTCCTACCGCGGGCTGGGTCACCCCTCCACTTT. This sequence encodes CASSLVLPRAGSPLHF.

Worth noting for this clone: Other DNA sequences of this sample code for an identical CDR3. This sequence joins TRBV5-4 and TRBJ1-2; D gene unclear. Germline CDR1 reads SGHNT; CDR2 reads YYREEE (reference sequence). Between the trimmed V and J ends, which lost 4 bases and 9 bases, there was a span of 10 bases. This CDR3 spans 11 amino acids. DNA of the CDR3: TGTGCCAGCAGCCTCGACGGAAGCTACACCTTC. It encodes CASSLDGSYTF.

A few counts support this clone. This rearrangement joins TRBV7-2 to TRBJ2-2; D uncertain. CDR1 SGHTA and CDR2 FQGNSA come from the germline V gene. The V gene lost 1 base and the J gene lost 6 bases, with 12 bases spanning the gap. The CDR3 length is 15 residues. CDR3 protein: CASSLGTPVPGELFF. The CDR3, as DNA: TGTGCCAGCAGCTTAGGGACCCCAGTACCCGGGGAGCTGTTTTTT.

The V gene is TRBV9, the J gene TRBJ1-6; the D is unclear. V was clipped by 3 bases and J by 14 bases, with 15 bases between them. CDR1 and CDR2 from the germline V gene are SGDLS and YYNGEE. The CDR3 is 13 residues long. The CDR3 DNA follows: TGTGCCAGCAGCGCCGGACGCGCCCCGGCCCTCCACTTT. Translating gives CASSAGRAPALHF.

The rearrangement uses TRBV7-2 and TRBJ2-7; the D gene is possibly TRBD1 (6 bases). Germline assignment: CDR1 SGHTA and CDR2 FQGNSA. This CDR3 comprises 15 residues. V shed 5 bases and J shed 3 bases, with 17 bases lying between them. CDR3 loop: CASSPTGSGVYEQYF. In DNA form, the CDR3 reads TGTGCCAGCAGCCCAACAGGGTCTGGGGTCTACGAGCAGTACTTC.

The chain couples TRBV4-3 to TRBJ2-5, with D maybe TRBD1 (5 bases). The CDR3 spans 13 residues. Germline CDR1 is LGHNA and CDR2 is YSLEER. V lost 3 bases and J 7 bases, leaving 12 bases between the germline ends. The CDR3 nucleotides read TGCGCCAGCAGCCAGGGGCCTAGGGGGACCCAGTACTTC. It translates to CASSQGPRGTQYF.

This clone was detected only a few times. The chain employs TRBV11-2 and TRBJ1-6; 8 bases map to TRBD1. This CDR3 region has 16 residues. J was trimmed by 4 bases and V by 2 bases; bases with no gene match: 4. Germline V gives CDR1 SGHAT, CDR2 FQNNGV. This CDR3 is CASSLQGALYNSPLHF. Here the CDR3 DNA reads TGTGCCAGCAGCTTACAGGGGGCGTTGTATAATTCACCCCTCCACTTT.

This chain joins TRBV27 and TRBJ1-6; 7 nucleotides align to TRBD1. Germline CDR1 and CDR2: MNHEY and SMNVEV (reference sequence). J lost 10 bases, V lost 5 bases, and 5 bases had no gene match. The CDR3 covers 13 residues. In DNA form, the CDR3 reads TGTGCCAGCAGTATAACAGGGGACTCACCCCTCCACTTT. Protein product: CASSITGDSPLHF.

V usage is TRBV3-1 (or the pseudogene TRBV3-2) and J usage is TRBJ1-2, with D tentatively TRBD1 (5 bases). This CDR3 spans 11 amino acids. Germline V lookup: CDR1 LGHDT, CDR2 YNNKEL (reference sequence). Deletions cut 3 bases from V and 14 bases from J, with 13 bases between. The CDR3 region is CASSHGTGPTF. In DNA, the CDR3 is TGTGCCAGCAGCCATGGGACGGGACCTACCTTC.

V gene TRBV5-4 combines with J gene TRBJ2-7; 7 bases are shared with TRBD1. Germline CDR1 reads SGHNT; CDR2 reads YYREEE (reference sequence). Losses at the gene ends were 4 bases for V and 2 bases for J; bases not matched to a gene: 12. There are 16 residues in the CDR3. CDR3 sequence (DNA): TGTGCCAGCAGCCTACTTCTGGGACAGTTAGCCTACGAGCAGTACTTC. This gives the protein CASSLLLGQLAYEQYF.

V gene TRBV28 combines with J gene TRBJ1-2, with unresolved D. Trimming took 6 bases from V and 3 from J, leaving 17 bases between them. The germline V gene has CDR1 MDHEN and CDR2 SYDVKM. This CDR3 is built from 15 residues. The CDR3 nucleotides read TGTGCCAGCAGGCGATCAAGGACTATCGACTATGGCTACACCTTC. This encodes CASRRSRTIDYGYTF.

The V call is TRBV30, the J call TRBJ1-3; possibly TRBD1 for D (6 bases). V dropped 5 bases and J dropped 4 bases, with 6 bases sitting between them. Germline CDR1 and CDR2: GTSNPN and SVGIG (reference sequence). CDR3 size: 11 residues. As DNA, the CDR3 is TGTGCCTGGCAGGGGGGAAACACCATATATTTT. Its protein product is CAWQGGNTIYF.

The chain combines TRBV6-1 with TRBJ1-5; unclear D gene. The CDR3 sequence is 15 residues long. V was pared by 3 bases and J by 0 bases, with 9 bases between. CDR1 is MNHNS, CDR2 SASEGT, per germline. DNA for the CDR3: TGTGCCAGCAGTGAGGTCCTGGTTAGCAATCAGCCCCAGCATTTT. Its protein is CASSEVLVSNQPQHF.

This clone came up once. The rearrangement links TRBV7-8 to TRBJ1-1, with a weak D call TRBD1 (6 bases). The V end was cut by 5 bases, the J end by 6 bases, with 19 bases between. The CDR3 contains 15 residues. The germline gives CDR1 SGHVS, CDR2 FQNEAQ. CDR3 amino acids: CASSPTGKPRAEAFF. The CDR3 DNA reads TGTGCCAGCAGCCCAACAGGGAAACCCAGGGCTGAAGCTTTCTTT.

This rearrangement joins TRBV5-1 to TRBJ2-5; 8 bases map to TRBD2. Germline V lookup: CDR1 SGHRS, CDR2 YFSETQ. The CDR3 extends over 18 amino acids. After removal of 1 base from V and 2 bases from J, the junction contained 13 bases not matched to a gene. Written as DNA, the CDR3 is TGCGCCAGCAGCTTGTTGACCCGGACTAGCAGTGGACAAGAGACCCAGTACTTC. Translating gives CASSLLTRTSSGQETQYF. Drawing the rest from reference TRBV5-1 and TRBJ2-5, the complete variable domain is KAGVTQTPRYLIKTRGQQVTLSCSPISGHRSVSWYQQTPGQGLQFLFEYFSETQRNKGNFPGRFSGRQFSNSRSEMNVSTLELGDSALYLCASSLLTRTSSGQETQYFGPGTRLLVL.

The V call is TRBV7-2, the J call TRBJ2-3; 13 bases agree with TRBD2. V lost 4 bases to trimming and J lost 1 base; unmatched junction nucleotides: 5. The CDR3 spans 17 residues. Germline V gives CDR1 SGHTA, CDR2 FQGNSA. The CDR3 sequence is CASSSRLAGGRTDTQYF. Here the CDR3 DNA reads TGTGCCAGCAGCTCCAGACTAGCGGGGGGCCGCACAGATACGCAGTATTTT.

This chain connects TRBV9 to TRBJ1-3; D is unresolved. The CDR3 is 14 residues long. CDR1 is SGDLS and CDR2 is YYNGEE in the germline V gene. Trimming took off 6 bases at V and 4 bases at J, with 14 bases between the two ends. Here the CDR3 DNA reads TGTGCCAGCATCCCGGCCAGCACGGGAAACACCATATATTTT. It translates to CASIPASTGNTIYF. Variable domain in full (rest from reference TRBV9 and TRBJ1-3): DSGVTQTPKHLITATGQRVTLRCSPRSGDLSVYWYQQSLDQGLQFLIQYYNGEERAKGNILERFSAQQFPDLHSELNLSSLELGDSALYFCASIPASTGNTIYFGEGSWLTVV.

Only a few counts were recorded for this clone. The CDR3 DNA follows: TGTGCCAGCAGCGTCGAGGGGCAGTATAATTCACCCCTCCACTTT. Its protein is CASSVEGQYNSPLHF. The J gene is TRBJ1-6, the V gene TRBV9, with D tentatively TRBD1 (5 bases). V lost 2 bases, J lost 4 bases, and 10 bases lay in between. Germline lookup yields CDR1 SGDLS and CDR2 YYNGEE. CDR3 length equals 15 residues.

This chain links TRBV5-1 with TRBJ2-7; the D gene is possibly TRBD1 (6 bases). The ends were cut back, 4 bases at V and 6 bases at J, with 17 bases in the middle. Germline V gene sequence: CDR1 SGHRS, CDR2 YFSETQ. The CDR3 is 14 residues long. The CDR3 region has the DNA TGCGCCAGCAGCCCCCTAGGGGGAGCCAGCGAGCAGTACTTC. This codes for CASSPLGGASEQYF.

V and J are TRBV6-2 or TRBV6-3 and TRBJ2-1; 8 nucleotides align to TRBD2. Germline-derived CDR1 and CDR2 are MNHEY and SVGEGT. CDR3 length: 15 residues. V lost 5 bases, J lost 4 bases, and 7 bases stayed unmatched. CDR3 sequence (DNA): TGTGCCAGCAGTCAGCAGAGCGGGAGTTACAATGAGCAGTTCTTC. It codes for CASSQQSGSYNEQFF.

This clone was found once. The J gene is TRBJ1-2, the V gene TRBV6-5; D uncertain. Trimming shortened V by 2 bases and J by 6 bases, and 13 bases separated the two germline ends. Looked up from germline, CDR1 is MNHEY and CDR2 is SVGAGI. The CDR3 sequence is 14 residues long. For the CDR3, the DNA is TGTGCCAGCAGTTACCCCGGGAGATCGGATGGCTACACCTTC. Translation: CASSYPGRSDGYTF.